Each of the 23 T cell receptor beta chains below was sequenced from the same sample in a study of blood T cell repertoires in COVID-19. Clones were sequenced by immunoSEQ multiplex PCR, and TCRdb holds only the in-frame ones, with some missing. The data hold tens of thousands of clones, with about four fifths observed a single time. What was sequenced was peripheral blood. The receptors derive from a man aged 45 to 65 with acute or convalescent COVID-19.

This chain uses TRBV7-9 with TRBJ1-1; D not certain. The V gene's germline CDR1 is SEHNR and CDR2 FQNEAQ (reference sequence). V lost 1 base to trimming and J lost 5 bases, with 8 bases between them. The CDR3 length is 13 residues. The CDR3 sequence: CASSLGGGTEAFF. CDR3 sequence (DNA): TGTGCCAGCAGCTTAGGCGGAGGGACTGAAGCTTTCTTT.

The chain recombines TRBV19 with TRBJ1-2; D is perhaps TRBD1 (6 bases). The CDR3 runs to 14 residues. The ends were cut back, 5 bases at V and 4 bases at J, with 14 bases in the middle. Germline CDR1 and CDR2: LNHDA and SQIVND (reference sequence). DNA of the CDR3: TGTGCCAGTAGTCTACACGGCAGGGGCTATGGCTACACCTTC. This gives the protein CASSLHGRGYGYTF.

The V gene is TRBV25-1, the J gene TRBJ2-3, with 10 nucleotides matching TRBD2. V was pared by 4 bases and J by 7 bases, with 8 bases of the junction left unmatched. The germline CDR1 and CDR2 sequences are MGHDK and SYGVNS. The CDR3 runs to 15 residues. In DNA, the CDR3 is TGTGCCAGCAGTGCGGTAGCGGGGGGTACGAATACGCAGTATTTT. Translation: CASSAVAGGTNTQYF.

This clone was seen a handful of times. V gene TRBV19 combines with J gene TRBJ2-3, with 11 bases that match TRBD2. The J segment lost 4 bases and the V segment lost 6 bases, leaving 6 bases of the junction unmatched. The CDR3 length is 15 residues. The germline CDR1 and CDR2 sequences are LNHDA and SQIVND (reference sequence). The CDR3 coding sequence is TGTGCCAGTAGCTTAGGACTAGCGGGCTCAGATACGCAGTATTTT. Its protein is CASSLGLAGSDTQYF. Filled out from reference TRBV19 and TRBJ2-3, the complete variable domain reads DGGITQSPKYLFRKEGQNVTLSCEQNLNHDAMYWYRQDPGQGLRLIYYSQIVNDFQKGDIAEGYSVSREKKESFPLTVTSAQKNPTAFYLCASSLGLAGSDTQYFGPGTRLTVL.

This clone was observed once. The rearrangement joins TRBV12-3 or TRBV12-4 to TRBJ1-2; no clear D. The CDR3 covers 13 residues. Trimming took 3 bases from V and 4 from J, leaving 9 bases between them. The CDR3 DNA is TGTGCCAGCAGTTTGGGGAGAGGCTATGGCTACACCTTC. This sequence encodes CASSLGRGYGYTF.

J is TRBJ1-3 and V is TRBV19; a weak D match, TRBD1 (6 bases). Trimming left V 7 bases short and J 0 bases short, with 16 bases between. This CDR3 contains 16 residues. Germline V gene lookup returns CDR1 LNHDA and CDR2 SQIVND (reference sequence). CDR3 amino acids: CASIRGRGRSGNTIYF. For the CDR3, the DNA is TGTGCCAGTATACGGGGCAGGGGACGCTCTGGAAACACCATATATTTT.

This chain connects TRBV7-9 to TRBJ2-7; 11 bases line up with TRBD1. J gave up 7 bases and V 4 bases, and 6 bases lay outside the gene matches. CDR1 is SEHNR and CDR2 is FQNEAQ in the germline V gene (reference sequence). CDR3 size: 14 residues. CDR3 protein: CASSSDRGRYEQYF. As DNA, the CDR3 is TGTGCCAGCAGCTCGGACAGGGGGCGTTATGAGCAGTACTTC.

CDR3 sequence reads: CASSPDRNQPQHF. The CDR3 bases are TGCGCCAGCAGCCCAGACAGAAATCAGCCCCAGCATTTT. The chain employs TRBV5-1 and TRBJ1-5; a weak D match, TRBD1 (5 bases). The CDR3 is 13 residues long. The V and J ends lost 4 bases and 4 bases respectively, with 9 bases between them. Germline assignment: CDR1 SGHRS and CDR2 YFSETQ. Together with reference TRBV5-1 and TRBJ1-5, the CDR3 gives the full variable domain: KAGVTQTPRYLIKTRGQQVTLSCSPISGHRSVSWYQQTPGQGLQFLFEYFSETQRNKGNFPGRFSGRQFSNSRSEMNVSTLELGDSALYLCASSPDRNQPQHFGDGTRLSIL.

The chain combines TRBV10-1 with TRBJ1-5; 9 bases agree with TRBD1. The V and J ends lost 4 bases and 4 bases, in that order; junction bases with no gene match: 2. CDR3 length: 14 residues. CDR1 is WNHNN, CDR2 SYGVQD, per germline (reference sequence). The CDR3 loop is CASSAGTGNQPQHF. The CDR3 DNA sequence: TGCGCCAGCAGTGCCGGGACAGGGAATCAGCCCCAGCATTTT.

The chain employs TRBV6-4 and TRBJ2-6, with 7 bases lining up with TRBD1. The CDR3 spans 15 residues. The trim removed 5 bases at V and 3 bases at J, leaving 4 bases unmatched. Germline assignment: CDR1 MRHNA and CDR2 SNTAGT. The CDR3 sequence is CASSQGGDGANVLTF. The CDR3 DNA is TGTGCCAGCAGTCAAGGGGGCGATGGGGCCAACGTCCTGACTTTC.

CDR3 nucleotide sequence: TGTGCCAGCAGCCAGGACAGGGAGCTTCAGCCCCAGCATTTT. As protein: CASSQDRELQPQHF. This sequence joins TRBV7-2 and TRBJ1-5; 8 positions agree with TRBD1. This CDR3 is built from 14 residues. V shed 5 bases, J shed 6 bases, and the junction held 6 bases outside the gene matches. Germline loops: CDR1 SGHTA, CDR2 FQGNSA.

The chain joins TRBV10-1 to TRBJ2-3; a weak D match, TRBD1 (5 bases). Trimming shortened V by 4 bases and J by 2 bases, and 13 bases separated the two germline ends. CDR1 is WNHNN and CDR2 is SYGVQD in the germline V gene (reference sequence). The CDR3 covers 15 residues. The CDR3 nucleotides read TGCGCCAGCAGTGGCACATTAGGGGACACAGATACGCAGTATTTT. Amino acid sequence: CASSGTLGDTDTQYF.

J is TRBJ2-1 and V is TRBV27, with D perhaps TRBD2 (5 bases). V was pared by 1 base and J by 4 bases, with 11 bases between. Germline V gene lookup returns CDR1 MNHEY and CDR2 SMNVEV (reference sequence). The CDR3 extends over 15 amino acids. The CDR3 loop reads CASSLWWEPYNEQFF. The DNA for the CDR3 is TGTGCCAGCAGTTTATGGTGGGAGCCGTACAATGAGCAGTTCTTC.

The chain links TRBV11-2 to TRBJ1-6; 8 positions match TRBD1. CDR3 size: 15 residues. The trim removed 5 bases at V and 10 bases at J, leaving 10 bases unmatched. CDR1 SGHAT and CDR2 FQNNGV come from the germline V gene. The CDR3 loop is CASSAITGGLSPLHF. In DNA form, the CDR3 reads TGTGCCAGCAGCGCAATAACAGGGGGACTATCACCCCTCCACTTT.

This chain connects TRBV28 to TRBJ2-7; D is unresolved. The CDR3 is 11 residues long. From germline, CDR1 is MDHEN and CDR2 SYDVKM. Trimming took off 6 bases at V and 9 bases at J, with 12 bases between the two ends. The CDR3 DNA sequence: TGTGCCAGCAGAGCCGCGGCGAGGCAGTACTTC. Encoded protein: CASRAAARQYF.

The chain carries TRBV10-1 and TRBJ2-7; a possible D gene is TRBD2 (7 bases). Trimming stripped 0 bases from V and 3 bases from J, with 18 bases between. CDR1 is WNHNN, CDR2 SYGVQD, per germline (reference sequence). This CDR3 spans 17 amino acids. As DNA, the CDR3 is TGCGCCAGCAGTGAGTCGGGGAGCGGGACACTCCTCTACGAGCAGTACTTC. Translation gives CASSESGSGTLLYEQYF.

The chain joins TRBV4-3 to TRBJ1-1; D is possibly TRBD1 (6 bases). Per the germline V gene, CDR1 is LGHNA and CDR2 is YSLEER. The CDR3 consists of 14 residues. The V gene lost 2 bases and the J gene lost 4 bases, with 11 bases spanning the gap. The CDR3 nucleotides read TGCGCCAGCAGCCAATATCAGGGGAGCACTGAAGCTTTCTTT. Protein: CASSQYQGSTEAFF.

The chain recombines TRBV11-3 with TRBJ2-1; D is unclear. Germline V gives CDR1 SGHNT, CDR2 YENEEA. The CDR3 is made up of 12 amino acids. V was trimmed by 2 bases and J by 6 bases, leaving 5 bases between them. The CDR3 nucleotides read TGTGCCAGCAGCTTAACGGGCAATGAGCAGTTCTTC. It yields the protein CASSLTGNEQFF. Filled out from reference TRBV11-3 and TRBJ2-1, the complete variable domain reads EAGVVQSPRYKIIEKKQPVAFWCNPISGHNTLYWYLQNLGQGPELLIRYENEEAVDDSQLPKDRFSAERLKGVDSTLKIQPAELGDSAVYLCASSLTGNEQFFGPGTRLTVL.

The gene calls are TRBV15 and TRBJ2-3; the D gene is possibly TRBD2 (6 bases). This CDR3 has 14 amino acids. V lost 3 bases and J lost 4, with 11 bases in between. Germline V CDR1 and CDR2: LNHNV, YYDKDF (reference sequence). The CDR3 region is CATSRPASADTQYF. The CDR3 region has the DNA TGTGCCACCAGCAGGCCCGCTAGCGCAGATACGCAGTATTTT.

This chain joins TRBV5-6 and TRBJ2-7; 11 bases agree with TRBD2. Germline V gene data show CDR1 as SGHDT and CDR2 as YYEEEE. The CDR3 extends over 16 amino acids. With 0 bases clipped from V and 5 bases from J, the junction kept 7 bases outside the gene matches. The CDR3 protein is CASSLEVTLAGDEQYF. CDR3 coding DNA: TGTGCCAGCAGCTTGGAGGTAACACTAGCGGGGGACGAGCAGTACTTC.

The rearrangement uses TRBV7-2 and TRBJ1-5; D may be TRBD1 (6 bases). V was cut by 2 bases and J by 5 bases, with 10 bases left in between. Germline CDR1 reads SGHTA; CDR2 reads FQGNSA. CDR3 size: 14 residues. The CDR3 nucleotides read TGTGCCAGCAGCTTAAAGGGGGGGGATCAGCCCCAGCATTTT. Its translation: CASSLKGGDQPQHF. The full variable domain, in which reference TRBV7-2 and TRBJ1-5 provide the parts outside the CDR3, is GAGVSQSPSNKVTEKGKDVELRCDPISGHTALYWYRQSLGQGLEFLIYFQGNSAPDKSGLPSDRFSAERTGGSVSTLTIQRTQQEDSAVYLCASSLKGGDQPQHFGDGTRLSIL.

The chain is built from TRBV6-2 or TRBV6-3 and TRBJ1-5; 8 nucleotides line up with TRBD1. This CDR3 comprises 14 residues. Looked up from germline, CDR1 is MNHEY and CDR2 is SVGEGT. V was clipped by 6 bases and J by 4 bases; unmatched bases: 5. The CDR3 sequence: CASSSGQGNQPQHF. As DNA, the CDR3 is TGTGCCAGCAGCAGTGGACAGGGAAATCAGCCCCAGCATTTT.

V and J are TRBV30 and TRBJ1-1; 10 nucleotides agree with TRBD1. CDR1 is GTSNPN, CDR2 SVGIG, per germline (reference sequence). V shed 5 bases, J shed 1 base, and the junction held 4 bases outside the gene matches. The CDR3 has 14 amino acids. The DNA for the CDR3 is TGTGCCTGGGGGACAGGGGCGCCGAACACTGAAGCTTTCTTT. Translating it yields CAWGTGAPNTEAFF.